This T cell receptor (beta chain) was found in a study of blood T cells in healthy people across ages. A J-beta primer mix and a sample-barcoded 5' primer were used in a second PCR of about 7 to 12 cycles. TCRdb used MiXCR to reprocess the 5' RACE reads, holding one entry per CDR3 protein. The sample lists 1.8 million or so distinct CDR3 sequences, roughly two fifths occurring once. CDR3 length: 16 residues. Germline V gene data show CDR1 as SQVTM and CDR2 as ANQGSEA. Only a few counts were recorded for this clonotype. J is TRBJ2-1 and V is TRBV29-1; maybe TRBD2 (7 bases). The end of the DNA aligns better with TRBJ2-7, so the J call may be wrong. Material: blood. This receptor was taken from a human donor in good health. In DNA, the CDR3 is TGCAGCGTTGAATCGGGGGGCCTAAGCTCCTACAATGAGCAGTACTTC. Protein product: CSVESGGLSSYNEQYF.